The clone carrying this T cell receptor (beta chain) has only one observation. A far larger clone is one base from this, pointing to a likely read error. This record comes from a study of shared clonotypes between healthy human individuals. Profiled with immunoSEQ multiplex PCR; TCRdb holds only in-frame clones, not every one. In the table there are 470,000 or so clones, roughly 80% of which are singletons. CDR1 GTSNPN and CDR2 SVGIG come from the germline V gene (reference sequence). This CDR3 comprises 13 residues. The sequenced sample consisted of PBMCs. The receptor comes from a woman between 40 and 55 years old in good health. Some clones in this sample may be carry-over from other donors' samples. The J gene is TRBJ1-2, the V gene TRBV30; no clear D gene. Written as DNA, the CDR3 is TGTGCCTTGAGTGTATTAACAAACTATGGCTACACCTTC. It yields the protein CALSVLTNYGYTF.